The clone carrying this TCR beta chain was observed at least ten times. Its target is unknown. Using RNA transcripts as the source, TCR beta CDR3 regions were amplified. Primed by the HTBI set, a first-round RT-PCR was run on the TCR CDR3. TCRdb ran MiXCR on the multiplex PCR reads and lists one entry per CDR3 protein. This table has 600,000 to 850,000 distinct CDR3 sequences, about 19% appearing once. The CDR3 contains 13 residues. CDR1 is SGHNT and CDR2 is YENEEA in the germline V gene. With 5 bases removed from V and 10 bases from J, the gap between germline ends came to 15 bases. This entry belongs to a study of T cells in Graves' hyperthyroidism and ophthalmopathy. Study at large: Peripheral blood was taken when the disease was first diagnosed, before any treatment began. Study observations and caveats: A model of 13 V-J pairs discriminated ophthalmopathy from stable hyperthyroidism.

Patients aged 18 to 65 had newly diagnosed hyperthyroidism that had lasted under 2 months. On the basis of clinical symptoms, serum thyroxine and TRAb, thyroid ultrasound and orbital computed tomography, diagnoses were made. This sequence originates from a woman in her forties or fifties with Graves' hyperthyroidism that later progressed to Graves' ophthalmopathy. Sequences were obtained from blood. The chain carries TRBV11-3 and TRBJ2-1, with D maybe TRBD1 (7 bases). CDR3 in DNA: TGTGCCAGCAGCCCCCTACAGGGGAGGGAGCAGTTCTTC. It specifies CASSPLQGREQFF.